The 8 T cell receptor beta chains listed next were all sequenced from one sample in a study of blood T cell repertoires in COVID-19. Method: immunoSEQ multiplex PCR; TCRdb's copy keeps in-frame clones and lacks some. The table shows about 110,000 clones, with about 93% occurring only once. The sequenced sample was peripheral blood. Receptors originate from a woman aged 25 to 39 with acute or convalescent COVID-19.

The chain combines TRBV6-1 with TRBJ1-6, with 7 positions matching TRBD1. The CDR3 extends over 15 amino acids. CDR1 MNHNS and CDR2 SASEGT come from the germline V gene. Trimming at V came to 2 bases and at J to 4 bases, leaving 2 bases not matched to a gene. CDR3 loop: CASSEQGQYNSPLHF. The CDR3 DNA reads TGTGCCAGCAGTGAACAGGGACAGTATAATTCACCCCTCCACTTT.

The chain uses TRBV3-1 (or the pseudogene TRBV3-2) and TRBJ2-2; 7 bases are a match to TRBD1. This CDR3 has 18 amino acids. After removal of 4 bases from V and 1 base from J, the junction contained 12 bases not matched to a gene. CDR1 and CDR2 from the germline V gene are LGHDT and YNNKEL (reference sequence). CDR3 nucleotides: TGTGCCAGCAGCCTACGCTTCTCCGGGACAGTGAACACCGGGGAGCTGTTTTTT. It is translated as CASSLRFSGTVNTGELFF.

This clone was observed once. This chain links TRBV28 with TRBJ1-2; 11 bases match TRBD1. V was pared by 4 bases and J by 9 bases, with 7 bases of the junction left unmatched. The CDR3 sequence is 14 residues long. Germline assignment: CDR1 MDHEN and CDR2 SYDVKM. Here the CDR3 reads CASSSGTGGSSYTF. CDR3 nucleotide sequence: TGTGCCAGCAGTTCCGGGACAGGGGGTAGCAGCTACACCTTC.

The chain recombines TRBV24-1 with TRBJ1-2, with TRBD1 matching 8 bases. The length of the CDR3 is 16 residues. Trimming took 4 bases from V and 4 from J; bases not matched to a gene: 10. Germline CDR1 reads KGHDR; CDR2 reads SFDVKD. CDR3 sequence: CATSDPRQGKSYGYTF. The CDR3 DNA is TGTGCCACCAGTGACCCCCGACAGGGGAAGTCCTATGGCTACACCTTC.

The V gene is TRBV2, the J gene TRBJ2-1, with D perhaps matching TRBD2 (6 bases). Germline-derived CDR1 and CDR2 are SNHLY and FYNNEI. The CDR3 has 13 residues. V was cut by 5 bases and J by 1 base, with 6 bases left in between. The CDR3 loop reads CASSRESYNEQFF. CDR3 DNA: TGTGCCAGCAGTCGGGAGTCCTACAATGAGCAGTTCTTC.

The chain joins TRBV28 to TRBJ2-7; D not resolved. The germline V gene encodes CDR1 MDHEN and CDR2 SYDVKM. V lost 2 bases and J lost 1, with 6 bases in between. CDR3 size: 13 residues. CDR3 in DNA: TGTGCCAGCAGTTTAGGGCAGTCCTACGAGCAGTACTTC. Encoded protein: CASSLGQSYEQYF.

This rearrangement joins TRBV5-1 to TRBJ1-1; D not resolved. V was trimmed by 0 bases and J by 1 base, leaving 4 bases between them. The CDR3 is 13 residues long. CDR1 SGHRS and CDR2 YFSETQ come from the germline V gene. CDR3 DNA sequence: TGCGCCAGCAGCTTGGAGCGGAACACTGAAGCTTTCTTT. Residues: CASSLERNTEAFF.

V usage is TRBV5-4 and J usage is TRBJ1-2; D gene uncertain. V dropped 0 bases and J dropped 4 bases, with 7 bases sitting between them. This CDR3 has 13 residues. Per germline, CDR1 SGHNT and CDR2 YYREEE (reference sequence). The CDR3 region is CASSLGGSYGYTF. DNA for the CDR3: TGTGCCAGCAGCTTGGGCGGGAGCTATGGCTACACCTTC.